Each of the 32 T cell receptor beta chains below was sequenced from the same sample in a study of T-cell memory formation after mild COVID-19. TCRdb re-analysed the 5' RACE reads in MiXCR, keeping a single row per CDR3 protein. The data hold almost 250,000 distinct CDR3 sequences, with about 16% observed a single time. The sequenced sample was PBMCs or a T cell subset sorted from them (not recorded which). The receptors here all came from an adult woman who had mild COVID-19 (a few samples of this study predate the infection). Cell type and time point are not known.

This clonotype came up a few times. The CDR3 region is CSVVNSFMNTEAFF. The CDR3, as DNA: TGCAGCGTGGTAAACAGTTTTATGAACACTGAAGCTTTCTTT. V and J are TRBV29-1 and TRBJ1-1, with D unresolved. The V gene lost 6 bases and the J gene lost 0 bases, with 14 bases spanning the gap. CDR3 size: 14 residues. Germline loops: CDR1 SQVTM, CDR2 ANQGSEA. The entire variable domain, with the rest obtained from reference TRBV29-1 and TRBJ1-1, is as follows: SAVISQKPSRDICQRGTSLTIQCQVDSQVTMMFWYRQQPGQSLTLIATANQGSEATYESGFVIDKFPISRPNLTFSTLTVSNMSPEDSSIYLCSVVNSFMNTEAFFGQGTRLTVV.

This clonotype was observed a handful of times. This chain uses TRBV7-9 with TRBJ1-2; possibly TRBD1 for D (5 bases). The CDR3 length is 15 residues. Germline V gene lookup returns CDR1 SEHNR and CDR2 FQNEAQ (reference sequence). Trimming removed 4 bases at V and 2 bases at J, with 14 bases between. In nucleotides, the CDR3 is TGTGCCAGCAGCTCAAGACAGAGTAGGAACTATGGCTACACCTTC. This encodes CASSSRQSRNYGYTF.

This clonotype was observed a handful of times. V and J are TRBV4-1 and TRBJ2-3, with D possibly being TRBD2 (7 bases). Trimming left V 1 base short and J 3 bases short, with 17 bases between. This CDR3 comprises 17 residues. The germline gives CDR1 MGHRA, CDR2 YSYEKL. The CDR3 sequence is CASSQVVGGLRTDTQYF. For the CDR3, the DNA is TGCGCCAGCAGCCAAGTCGTGGGGGGGCTTAGGACAGATACGCAGTATTTT.

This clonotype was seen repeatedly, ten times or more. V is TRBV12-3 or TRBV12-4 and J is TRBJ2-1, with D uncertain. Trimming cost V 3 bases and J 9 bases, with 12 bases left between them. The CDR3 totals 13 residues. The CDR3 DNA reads TGTGCCAGCAGTTTTCGTCTTTCCGGTGAGCAGTTCTTC. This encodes CASSFRLSGEQFF.

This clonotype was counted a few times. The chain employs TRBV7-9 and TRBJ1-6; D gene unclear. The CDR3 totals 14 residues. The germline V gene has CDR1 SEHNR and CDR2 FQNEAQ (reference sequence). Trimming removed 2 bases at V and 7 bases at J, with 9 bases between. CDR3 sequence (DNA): TGTGCCAGCAGCTTACGGGAGGGAAATTCACCCCTCCACTTT. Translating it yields CASSLREGNSPLHF.

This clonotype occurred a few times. In DNA, the CDR3 is TGCAGTGCTAACGGACCTGTAGAGCAGTACTTC. Translation: CSANGPVEQYF. The V gene is TRBV20-1, the J gene TRBJ2-7; D is unclear. V lost 4 bases and J lost 7, with 11 bases in between. From germline, CDR1 is DFQATT and CDR2 SNEGSKA (reference sequence). CDR3 length equals 11 residues.

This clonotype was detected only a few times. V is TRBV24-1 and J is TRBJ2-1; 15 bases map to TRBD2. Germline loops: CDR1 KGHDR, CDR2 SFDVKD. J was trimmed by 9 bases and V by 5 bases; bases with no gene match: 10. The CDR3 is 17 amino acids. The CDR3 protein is CATSGTGTSGRWGEQFF. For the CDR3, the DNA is TGTGCCACCAGTGGTACCGGGACTAGCGGGAGGTGGGGTGAGCAGTTCTTC.

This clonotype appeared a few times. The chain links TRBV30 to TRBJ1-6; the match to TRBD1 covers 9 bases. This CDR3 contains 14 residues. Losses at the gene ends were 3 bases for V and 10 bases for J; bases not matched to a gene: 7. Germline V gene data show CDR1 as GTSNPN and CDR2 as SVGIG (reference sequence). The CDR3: CAWRSGQGPSPLHF. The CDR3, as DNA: TGTGCCTGGAGGTCCGGACAGGGGCCATCACCCCTCCACTTT.

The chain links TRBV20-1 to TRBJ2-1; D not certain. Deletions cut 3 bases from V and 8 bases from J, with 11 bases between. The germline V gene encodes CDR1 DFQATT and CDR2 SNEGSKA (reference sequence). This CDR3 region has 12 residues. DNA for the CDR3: TGCAGTGCTAGTAGGTCTGAGGATGAGCAGTTCTTC. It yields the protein CSASRSEDEQFF.

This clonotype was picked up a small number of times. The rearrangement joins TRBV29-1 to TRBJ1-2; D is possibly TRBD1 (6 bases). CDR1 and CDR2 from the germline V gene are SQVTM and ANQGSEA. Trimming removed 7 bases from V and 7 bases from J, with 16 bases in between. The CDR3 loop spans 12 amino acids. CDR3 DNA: TGCAGCGGAAACAGGGATTCCAGTGGCTACACCTTC. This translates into CSGNRDSSGYTF.

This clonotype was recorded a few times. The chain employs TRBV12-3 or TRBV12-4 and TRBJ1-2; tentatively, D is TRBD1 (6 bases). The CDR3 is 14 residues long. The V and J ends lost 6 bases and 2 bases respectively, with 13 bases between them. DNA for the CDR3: TGTGCCAGCAGCCCAGGGGTCACCAACTATGGCTACACCTTC. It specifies CASSPGVTNYGYTF.

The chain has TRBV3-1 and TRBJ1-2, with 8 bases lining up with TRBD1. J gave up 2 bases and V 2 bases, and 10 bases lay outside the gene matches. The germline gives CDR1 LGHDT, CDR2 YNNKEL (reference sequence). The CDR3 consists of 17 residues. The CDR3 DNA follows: TGTGCCAGCAGCCAAACGAGACAGGGGATCGGGAACTATGGCTACACCTTC. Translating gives CASSQTRQGIGNYGYTF.

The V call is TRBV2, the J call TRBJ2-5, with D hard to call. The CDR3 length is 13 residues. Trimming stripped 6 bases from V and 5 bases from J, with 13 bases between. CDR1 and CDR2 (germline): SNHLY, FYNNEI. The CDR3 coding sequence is TGTGCCAGCAGGAGACTGGGCTTGGAGACCCAGTACTTC. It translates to CASRRLGLETQYF.

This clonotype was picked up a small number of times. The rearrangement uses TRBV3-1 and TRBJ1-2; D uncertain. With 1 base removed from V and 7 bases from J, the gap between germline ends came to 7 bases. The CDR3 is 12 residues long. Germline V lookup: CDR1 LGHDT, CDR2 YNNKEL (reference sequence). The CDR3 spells CASSQVRRGYTF. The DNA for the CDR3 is TGTGCCAGCAGCCAAGTTCGACGTGGCTACACCTTC.

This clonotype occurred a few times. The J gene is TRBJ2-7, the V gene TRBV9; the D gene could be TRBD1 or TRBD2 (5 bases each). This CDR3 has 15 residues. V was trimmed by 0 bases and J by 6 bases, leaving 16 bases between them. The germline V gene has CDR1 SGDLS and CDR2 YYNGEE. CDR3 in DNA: TGTGCCAGCAGCGTAGGACCACAGGTGGGGAGCGAGCAGTACTTC. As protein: CASSVGPQVGSEQYF.

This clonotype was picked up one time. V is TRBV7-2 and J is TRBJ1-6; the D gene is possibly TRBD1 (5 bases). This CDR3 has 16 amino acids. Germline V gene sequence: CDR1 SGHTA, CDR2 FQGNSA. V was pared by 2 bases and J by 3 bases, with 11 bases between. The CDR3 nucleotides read TGTGCCAGCAGCTTAAGGATGCAGGGCTATAATTCACCCCTCCACTTT. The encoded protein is CASSLRMQGYNSPLHF.

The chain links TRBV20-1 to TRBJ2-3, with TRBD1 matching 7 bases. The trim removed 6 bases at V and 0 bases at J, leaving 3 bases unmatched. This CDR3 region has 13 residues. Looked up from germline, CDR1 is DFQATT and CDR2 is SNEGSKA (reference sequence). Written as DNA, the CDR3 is TGCAGTGCGCAACAGGGGAGCACAGATACGCAGTATTTT. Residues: CSAQQGSTDTQYF.

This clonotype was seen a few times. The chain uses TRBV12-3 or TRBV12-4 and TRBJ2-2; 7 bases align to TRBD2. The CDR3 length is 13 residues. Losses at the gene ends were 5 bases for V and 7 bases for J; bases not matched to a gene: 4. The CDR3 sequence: CASSPGGDGELFF. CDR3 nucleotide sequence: TGTGCCAGCAGTCCGGGGGGAGACGGGGAGCTGTTTTTT.

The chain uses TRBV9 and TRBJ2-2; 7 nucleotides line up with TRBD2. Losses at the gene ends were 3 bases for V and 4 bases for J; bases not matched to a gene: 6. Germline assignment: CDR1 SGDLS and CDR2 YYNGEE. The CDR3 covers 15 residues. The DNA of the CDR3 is TGTGCCAGCAGCGGGGCGGGAGCATCCACCGGGGAGCTGTTTTTT. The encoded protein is CASSGAGASTGELFF.

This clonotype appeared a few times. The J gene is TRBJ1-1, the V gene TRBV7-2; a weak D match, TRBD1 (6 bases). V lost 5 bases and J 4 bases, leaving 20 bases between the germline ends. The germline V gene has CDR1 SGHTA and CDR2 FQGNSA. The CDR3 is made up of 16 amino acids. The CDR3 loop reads CASSRTRGGRATEAFF. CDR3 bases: TGTGCCAGCAGCCGCACGCGGGGGGGGCGGGCCACTGAAGCTTTCTTT.

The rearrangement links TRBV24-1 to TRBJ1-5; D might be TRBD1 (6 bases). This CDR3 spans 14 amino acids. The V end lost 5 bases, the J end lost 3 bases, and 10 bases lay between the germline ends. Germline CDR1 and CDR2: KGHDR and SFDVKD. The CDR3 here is CATSANRVNQPQHF. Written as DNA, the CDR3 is TGTGCCACCAGTGCGAACAGGGTCAATCAGCCCCAGCATTTT.

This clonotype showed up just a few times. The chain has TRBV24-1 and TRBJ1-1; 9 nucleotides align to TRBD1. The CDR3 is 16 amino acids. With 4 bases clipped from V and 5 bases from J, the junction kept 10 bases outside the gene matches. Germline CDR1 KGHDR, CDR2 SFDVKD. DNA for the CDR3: TGTGCCACCAGTGACCGGGACAGGGCCGGGGAAACTGAAGCTTTCTTT. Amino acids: CATSDRDRAGETEAFF.

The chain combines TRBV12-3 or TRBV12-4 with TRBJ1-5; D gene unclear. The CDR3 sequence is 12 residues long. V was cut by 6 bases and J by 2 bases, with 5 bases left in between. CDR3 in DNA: TGTGCCAGCAGGATCGGCAATCAGCCCCAGCATTTT. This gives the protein CASRIGNQPQHF.

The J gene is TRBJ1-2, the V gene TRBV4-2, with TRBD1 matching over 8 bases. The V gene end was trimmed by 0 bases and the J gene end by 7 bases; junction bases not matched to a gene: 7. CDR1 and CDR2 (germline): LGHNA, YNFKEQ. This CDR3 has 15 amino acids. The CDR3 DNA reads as TGTGCCAGCAGCCAAGACGGGACAGGAGTTGCTGGCTACACCTTC. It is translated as CASSQDGTGVAGYTF.

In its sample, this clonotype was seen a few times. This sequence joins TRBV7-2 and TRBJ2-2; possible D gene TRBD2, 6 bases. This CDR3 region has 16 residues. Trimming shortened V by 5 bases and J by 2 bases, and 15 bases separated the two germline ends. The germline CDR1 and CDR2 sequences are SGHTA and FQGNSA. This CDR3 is CASSLRRGLNTGELFF. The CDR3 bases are TGTGCCAGCAGCCTAAGGCGGGGCCTTAACACCGGGGAGCTGTTTTTT.

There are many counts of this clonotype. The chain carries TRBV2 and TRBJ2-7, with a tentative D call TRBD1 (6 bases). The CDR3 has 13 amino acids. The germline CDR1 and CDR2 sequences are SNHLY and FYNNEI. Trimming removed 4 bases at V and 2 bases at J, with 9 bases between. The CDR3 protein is CASSGGGPYEQYF. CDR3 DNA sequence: TGTGCCAGCAGTGGAGGGGGACCCTACGAGCAGTACTTC.

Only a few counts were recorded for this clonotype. CDR3 nucleotide sequence: TGTGCCAGCAGCTCTCGGGGCGGGGAAGATACGCAGTATTTT. Its translation is CASSSRGGEDTQYF. The chain employs TRBV7-9 and TRBJ2-3; possibly TRBD2 for D (6 bases). This CDR3 is 14 amino acids long. The germline V and J ends were trimmed by 4 bases and 5 bases, with 13 bases remaining between them. Germline values: CDR1 SEHNR, CDR2 FQNEAQ (reference sequence).

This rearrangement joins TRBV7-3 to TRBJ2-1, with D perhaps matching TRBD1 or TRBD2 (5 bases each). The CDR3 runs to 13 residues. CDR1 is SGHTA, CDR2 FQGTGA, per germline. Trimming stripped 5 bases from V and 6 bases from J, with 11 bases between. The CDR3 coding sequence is TGTGCCAGCAGCCCGGGGCGCCTCAATGAGCAGTTCTTC. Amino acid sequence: CASSPGRLNEQFF.

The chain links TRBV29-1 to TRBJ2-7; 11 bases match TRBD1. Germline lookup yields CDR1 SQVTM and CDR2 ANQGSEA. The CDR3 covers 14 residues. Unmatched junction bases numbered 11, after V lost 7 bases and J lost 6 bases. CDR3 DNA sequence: TGCAGCGCCCTGGACAGGGGGCCCCTCAGCGAGCAGTACTTC. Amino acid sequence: CSALDRGPLSEQYF.

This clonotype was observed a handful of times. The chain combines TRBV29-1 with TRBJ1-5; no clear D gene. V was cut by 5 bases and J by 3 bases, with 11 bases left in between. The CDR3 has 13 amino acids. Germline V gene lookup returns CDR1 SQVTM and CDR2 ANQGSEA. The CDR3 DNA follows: TGCAGCGTTAGTGAACAGCCCAATCAGCCCCAGCATTTT. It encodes CSVSEQPNQPQHF.

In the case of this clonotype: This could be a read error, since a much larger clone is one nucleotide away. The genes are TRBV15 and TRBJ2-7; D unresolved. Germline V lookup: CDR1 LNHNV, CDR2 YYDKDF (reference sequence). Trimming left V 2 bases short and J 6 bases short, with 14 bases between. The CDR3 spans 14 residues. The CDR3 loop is CATSRSGESLEQYF. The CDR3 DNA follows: TGTGCCACCAGCAGATCCGGAGAGTCCCTCGAGCAGTACTTC.

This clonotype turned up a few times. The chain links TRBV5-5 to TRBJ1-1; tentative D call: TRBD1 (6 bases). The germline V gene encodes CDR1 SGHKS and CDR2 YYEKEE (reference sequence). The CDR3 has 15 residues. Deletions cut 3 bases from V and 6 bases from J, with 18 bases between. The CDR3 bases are TGTGCCAGCAGCTCCGAAGAGTGGGGGCGGCCTGAAGCTTTCTTT. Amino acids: CASSSEEWGRPEAFF.